These 26 T cell receptor beta chains came from one sample sequenced in a study of memory B cells and T cells in multiple sclerosis. The protocol was immunoSEQ multiplex PCR, while the TCRdb copy is restricted to in-frame clones and leaves out a portion. There are over 35,000 clones in the sample; over 70% occur only once, and roughly 1.1% lies in the top ten. Stimulus-free culture yielded autoproliferating CFSE-dim and non-proliferating CFSE-high T cells, each sequenced separately. Cultures began with about 45 million CFSE-labeled PBMCs, unstimulated for more than 6 days, with replicate wells pooled. Antigens of these TCRs are unknown. Sequencing was performed on PBMCs from blood kept in culture. These receptors all come from a human donor with multiple sclerosis.

This rearrangement joins TRBV6-4 to TRBJ2-7, with 7 bases fitting TRBD1. The CDR3 consists of 14 residues. V lost 6 bases to trimming and J lost 5 bases; unmatched junction nucleotides: 10. Germline values: CDR1 MRHNA, CDR2 SNTAGT. DNA for the CDR3: TGTGCCAGCAGCAGGGACAGTCGGGATGACGAGCAGTACTTC. Protein: CASSRDSRDDEQYF.

The rearrangement links TRBV11-3 to TRBJ2-3, with 12 bases identical to TRBD2. The V gene end was trimmed by 5 bases and the J gene end by 2 bases; junction bases not matched to a gene: 8. This CDR3 contains 17 residues. Looked up from germline, CDR1 is SGHNT and CDR2 is YENEEA. Written as DNA, the CDR3 is TGTGCCAGCAGCCCCGGGTGGACTAGCGGGGACACAGATACGCAGTATTTT. This gives the protein CASSPGWTSGDTDTQYF.

CDR3 DNA sequence: TGTGCCAGCAGCCCCGACAGGGGATGGGAGGATACGCAGTATTTT. It translates to CASSPDRGWEDTQYF. V usage is TRBV7-2 and J usage is TRBJ2-3; the match to TRBD1 covers 8 bases. V dropped 5 bases and J dropped 6; count of bases not matched to a gene: 10. The CDR3 is 15 residues long. The germline gives CDR1 SGHTA, CDR2 FQGNSA.

This clone has only a few counts. The V and J genes are TRBV6-6 and TRBJ1-6, with D uncertain. The V end lost 0 bases, the J end lost 8 bases, and 5 bases lay between the germline ends. The CDR3 runs to 13 residues. In germline, CDR1 is MNHNY, CDR2 SVGAGI (reference sequence). Written as DNA, the CDR3 is TGTGCCAGCAGTTACTCGCCCTATTCACCCCTCCACTTT. This gives the protein CASSYSPYSPLHF.

V is TRBV18 and J is TRBJ2-1; a possible D gene is TRBD1 (5 bases). Germline V gene sequence: CDR1 KGHSH, CDR2 LQKENI. V gave up 5 bases and J gave up 4 bases, with 15 bases separating them. CDR3 length equals 15 residues. CDR3 amino acids: CASSSSYRSYNEQFF. The CDR3 coding sequence is TGTGCCAGCTCATCCTCTTACAGGAGTTACAATGAGCAGTTCTTC.

The chain has TRBV4-3 and TRBJ2-2; D is unresolved. From germline, CDR1 is LGHNA and CDR2 YSLEER. There are 16 residues in the CDR3. V lost 3 bases and J 2 bases, leaving 13 bases between the germline ends. The CDR3 region has the DNA TGCGCCAGCAGCCAGCTGCCGGGTTCAAACACCGGGGAGCTGTTTTTT. Encoded protein: CASSQLPGSNTGELFF.

This clone has only one observation. The rearrangement uses TRBV2 and TRBJ2-3, with 10 bases matching TRBD1. This CDR3 spans 14 amino acids. Losses at the gene ends were 8 bases for V and 0 bases for J; bases not matched to a gene: 2. Germline V gene data show CDR1 as SNHLY and CDR2 as FYNNEI. Written as DNA, the CDR3 is TGTGCCAGCGACAGGGGGCGAAGCACAGATACGCAGTATTTT. Protein product: CASDRGRSTDTQYF.

The chain is built from TRBV11-2 and TRBJ2-2; the match to TRBD1 covers 7 bases. The junction had 16 bases not matched to a gene; V was cut back by 10 bases and J by 5 bases. Germline V gene data show CDR1 as SGHAT and CDR2 as FQNNGV. The CDR3 covers 16 residues. CDR3 in amino acids: CATRPVRGRGTGELFF. In DNA, the CDR3 is TGTGCCACCCGACCGGTGAGGGGGCGCGGGACCGGGGAGCTGTTTTTT. The variable domain in full, with the rest retrieved from reference TRBV11-2 and TRBJ2-2, is EAGVAQSPRYKIIEKRQSVAFWCNPISGHATLYWYQQILGQGPKLLIQFQNNGVVDDSQLPKDRFSAERLKGVDSTLKIQPAKLEDSAVYLCATRPVRGRGTGELFFGEGSRLTVL.

This clone occurred once. J is TRBJ2-1 and V is TRBV25-1; D call uncertain. CDR1 is MGHDK and CDR2 is SYGVNS in the germline V gene. This CDR3 spans 13 amino acids. V was trimmed by 3 bases and J by 0 bases, leaving 3 bases between them. This CDR3 is CASSEGSYNEQFF. The CDR3 DNA is TGTGCCAGCAGTGAGGGCTCCTACAATGAGCAGTTCTTC.

The chain joins TRBV18 to TRBJ2-7, with 7 nucleotides matching TRBD2. The trim removed 4 bases at V and 5 bases at J, leaving 14 bases unmatched. The germline CDR1 and CDR2 sequences are KGHSH and LQKENI. There are 16 residues in the CDR3. The CDR3 DNA is TGTGCCAGCTCACTGGGCTGGGAGGGTGGTATTGACGAGCAGTACTTC. Its protein product is CASSLGWEGGIDEQYF. Complete variable domain (other parts from reference TRBV18 and TRBJ2-7): NAGVMQNPRHLVRRRGQEARLRCSPMKGHSHVYWYRQLPEEGLKFMVYLQKENIIDESGMPKERFSAEFPKEGPSILRIQQVVRGDSAAYFCASSLGWEGGIDEQYFGPGTRLTVT.

J is TRBJ2-5 and V is TRBV27; D possibly uses TRBD1 or TRBD2 (5 bases each). Germline V CDR1 and CDR2: MNHEY, SMNVEV (reference sequence). The CDR3 covers 14 residues. Between the trimmed V and J ends, which lost 1 base and 6 bases, there was a span of 12 bases. CDR3 residues: CASSLLGDLKTQYF. The CDR3 region has the DNA TGTGCCAGCAGTTTATTAGGGGACCTGAAGACCCAGTACTTC.

The rearrangement uses TRBV6-6 and TRBJ1-4; TRBD1 matches 9 bases. Germline V gives CDR1 MNHNY, CDR2 SVGAGI (reference sequence). This CDR3 has 15 amino acids. The trim removed 3 bases at V and 7 bases at J, leaving 6 bases unmatched. In DNA form, the CDR3 reads TGTGCCAGCAGTTATTGGGGACAGGGATCTGAAAAACTGTTTTTT. As protein: CASSYWGQGSEKLFF.

This chain links TRBV27 with TRBJ1-1; 7 bases fit TRBD1. The CDR3 consists of 17 residues. V shed 2 bases, J shed 1 base, and the junction held 10 bases outside the gene matches. Germline V gene lookup returns CDR1 MNHEY and CDR2 SMNVEV (reference sequence). Here the CDR3 DNA reads TGTGCCAGCAGTTTACACCTGACAGGGATGGGGAACACTGAAGCTTTCTTT. It translates to CASSLHLTGMGNTEAFF.

Here the CDR3 reads CASNLVFGFNEQFF. In nucleotides, the CDR3 is TGTGCCAGCAATCTAGTATTTGGGTTCAATGAGCAGTTCTTC. The rearrangement joins TRBV11-2 to TRBJ2-1; D uncertain. Germline lookup yields CDR1 SGHAT and CDR2 FQNNGV. V shed 7 bases and J shed 6 bases, with 16 bases lying between them. The CDR3 spans 14 residues.

The chain recombines TRBV7-2 with TRBJ1-1, with 8 nucleotides matching TRBD1. With V trimmed by 5 bases and J by 5 bases, 10 bases remained unmatched. This CDR3 contains 15 residues. Germline-derived CDR1 and CDR2 are SGHTA and FQGNSA. The CDR3, as DNA: TGTGCCAGCAGCCTCCAACAGGGGGTAGGGACTGAAGCTTTCTTT. Encoded protein: CASSLQQGVGTEAFF.

V gene TRBV11-2 combines with J gene TRBJ1-1, with 7 bases matching TRBD1. Per germline, CDR1 SGHAT and CDR2 FQNNGV. This CDR3 has 14 amino acids. The trim removed 5 bases at V and 0 bases at J, leaving 3 bases unmatched. Written as DNA, the CDR3 is TGTGCCAGCAGCCTCGGGACAGTGAACACTGAAGCTTTCTTT. Encoded protein: CASSLGTVNTEAFF.

This clone was seen more than once but under ten times. CDR3 residues: CASAKRDRVPCGQYF. DNA for the CDR3: TGTGCCAGCGCGAAGCGCGACAGGGTCCCCTGCGGGCAGTACTTC. The chain uses TRBV21-1 and TRBJ2-7; TRBD1 is taken as the D call from the table, unchecked against the DNA. TRBV21-1 is a pseudogene segment. The CDR3 covers 15 residues.

The chain has TRBV10-3 and TRBJ2-2; TRBD2 agrees at 8 bases. V dropped 2 bases and J dropped 4; count of bases not matched to a gene: 3. This CDR3 is 15 amino acids long. In germline, CDR1 is ENHRY, CDR2 SYGVKD. The CDR3 sequence: CAISEIAGFTGELFF. CDR3 coding DNA: TGTGCCATCAGTGAGATAGCGGGGTTCACCGGGGAGCTGTTTTTT.

The sample holds a few counts of this clone. Germline is not matched at one junction end, which may reflect a read error. The V and J genes are TRBV7-7 and TRBJ2-5, with no clear D. CDR3 length: 13 amino acids. CDR1 and CDR2 (germline): SSHAT, FNYEAQ (reference sequence). CDR3 in DNA: TGTGCTAGCAGCCCCGTACAAGGAGAGACCCAGTACTTC. Its protein is CASSPVQGETQYF.

The J gene is TRBJ2-5, the V gene TRBV18, with D perhaps TRBD1 (6 bases). CDR3 length: 15 amino acids. V was shortened by 5 bases and J by 4 bases, with 17 bases between the two germline ends. The germline V gene encodes CDR1 KGHSH and CDR2 LQKENI. CDR3 sequence (DNA): TGTGCCAGCTCATGGACAGTCGAAGGAGGAGAGACCCAGTACTTC. It yields the protein CASSWTVEGGETQYF.

The chain employs TRBV9 and TRBJ2-5, with 7 bases identical to TRBD1. The assigned J gene may be wrong: the sequence end matches TRBJ2-7 better. CDR1 and CDR2 (germline): SGDLS, YYNGEE. The length of the CDR3 is 14 residues. CDR3 coding DNA: TGTGCCAGCAGCCCCGGGGACAGTACCTACGAGCAGTACTTC. Amino acids: CASSPGDSTYEQYF.

The CDR3 sequence: CASSLTHSSYNEQFF. The CDR3 nucleotides read TGCGCCAGCAGCTTGACTCACAGCTCCTACAATGAGCAGTTCTTC. V and J are TRBV5-1 and TRBJ2-1; D not certain. CDR3 length: 15 amino acids. Germline V gives CDR1 SGHRS, CDR2 YFSETQ. Trimming removed 1 base at V and 0 bases at J, with 8 bases between. Filled out from reference TRBV5-1 and TRBJ2-1, the complete variable domain reads KAGVTQTPRYLIKTRGQQVTLSCSPISGHRSVSWYQQTPGQGLQFLFEYFSETQRNKGNFPGRFSGRQFSNSRSEMNVSTLELGDSALYLCASSLTHSSYNEQFFGPGTRLTVL.

The CDR3 spells CASSQDRPNTGELFF. In nucleotides, the CDR3 is TGTGCCAGCAGTCAGGACAGACCTAACACCGGGGAGCTGTTTTTT. The V and J genes are TRBV6-1 and TRBJ2-2, with D possibly being TRBD1 (6 bases). Germline V lookup: CDR1 MNHNS, CDR2 SASEGT. The CDR3 runs to 15 residues. Trimming took 5 bases from V and 2 from J, leaving 12 bases between them.

This clone was seen a single time. This chain connects TRBV9 to TRBJ1-2; D possibly corresponds to TRBD1 (6 bases). Between the trimmed V and J ends, which lost 4 bases and 5 bases, there was a span of 18 bases. Per germline, CDR1 SGDLS and CDR2 YYNGEE. The CDR3 covers 15 residues. The CDR3: CASSPPGVGAYGYTF. The DNA of the CDR3 is TGTGCCAGCAGCCCCCCGGGGGTGGGGGCGTATGGCTACACCTTC.

This clone was found a few times. The chain combines TRBV5-6 with TRBJ1-4; TRBD1 aligns across 8 bases. V lost 2 bases and J lost 8; bases outside the gene matches: 8. This CDR3 has 15 residues. Germline V gene sequence: CDR1 SGHDT, CDR2 YYEEEE. CDR3 amino acids: CASSLQDRDNEKLFF. The CDR3 DNA reads as TGTGCCAGCAGCTTACAGGACAGGGACAACGAAAAACTGTTTTTT.

The chain employs TRBV10-3 and TRBJ2-3, with no clear D. The CDR3 has 12 residues. Trimming removed 4 bases from V and 5 bases from J, with 7 bases in between. Germline lookup yields CDR1 ENHRY and CDR2 SYGVKD. The CDR3 DNA reads as TGTGCCATCAGTGTTTTGGGAGATACGCAGTATTTT. It yields the protein CAISVLGDTQYF.